The TCR beta chain under discussion was sequenced for a study of T cell repertoires in cytomegalovirus infection. Study-level information: CMV infection together with matching HLA type was indicated by public TCR beta signatures. Study-level points and caveats: CMV-specific HLA-C-restricted TCR beta clonotypes dominated the ex vivo response.

Regarding this clonotype: The antigen is unknown.

TCRdb re-derived calls from the reads in MiXCR, one entry per CDR3 protein. The table lists approximately 500,000 distinct CDR3 sequences, less than 30% of them singletons. The V gene lost 6 bases and the J gene lost 9 bases, with 13 bases spanning the gap. This CDR3 spans 12 amino acids. Germline V gives CDR1 SNHLY, CDR2 FYNNEI. This clonotype was obtained from a human donor in good health (CMV status not recorded). Some clones in this sample may be carry-over from other donors' samples. The rearrangement joins TRBV2 to TRBJ2-3; possibly TRBD1 for D (5 bases). The source material was PBMCs. Here the CDR3 reads CASRLRGATQYF. The CDR3 DNA reads TGTGCCAGCAGGCTCCGTGGGGCCACGCAGTATTTT.